These 14 T cell receptor beta chains originate from one sample sequenced in a study of T cell responses to AZD1222 COVID-19 vaccine. Generated by immunoSEQ multiplex PCR, the TCRdb table keeps only in-frame clones and is missing some. This repertoire shows about 170,000 clones, around 87% found once; its top ten account for about 6.9%. The input for sequencing was peripheral blood, taken on day 0 of AZD1222 vaccination. The source is an adult in good health.

The chain combines TRBV27 with TRBJ2-5, with D possibly TRBD2 on 7 matching bases. Trimming removed 2 bases from V and 6 bases from J, with 13 bases in between. The CDR3 sequence is 14 residues long. CDR1 is MNHEY and CDR2 is SMNVEV in the germline V gene (reference sequence). The CDR3 loop is CASSLGGGVKTQYF. The CDR3 DNA reads as TGTGCCAGCAGTTTAGGGGGGGGCGTGAAGACCCAGTACTTC.

The chain joins TRBV10-3 to TRBJ2-2, with 16 bases lining up with TRBD2. Unmatched junction bases numbered 7, after V lost 8 bases and J lost 4 bases. CDR1 and CDR2 from the germline V gene are ENHRY and SYGVKD. The CDR3 contains 17 residues. This CDR3 reads CAIVGTSGGAITGELFF. CDR3 in DNA: TGTGCCATCGTAGGGACTAGCGGGGGGGCCATCACCGGGGAGCTGTTTTTT.

This rearrangement joins TRBV6-2 or TRBV6-3 to TRBJ1-6, with a weak D call TRBD1 (6 bases). V was shortened by 4 bases and J by 9 bases, with 19 bases between the two germline ends. CDR1 and CDR2 from the germline V gene are MNHEY and SVGEGT. This CDR3 contains 16 residues. CDR3 amino acids: CASSFGATARGSPLHF. As DNA, the CDR3 is TGTGCCAGCAGTTTCGGGGCCACCGCCAGGGGTTCACCCCTCCACTTT.

J is TRBJ2-5 and V is TRBV18; TRBD2 might be the D (6 bases). Deletions cut 3 bases from V and 2 bases from J, with 13 bases between. This CDR3 spans 15 amino acids. Germline V gene sequence: CDR1 KGHSH, CDR2 LQKENI. The CDR3 coding sequence is TGTGCCAGCTCACCTTTTCGGGACTCTCAAGAGACCCAGTACTTC. Translation: CASSPFRDSQETQYF.

V is TRBV3-1 (or the pseudogene TRBV3-2) and J is TRBJ1-1; D gene unclear. Between the trimmed V and J ends, which lost 0 bases and 1 base, there was a span of 6 bases. This CDR3 has 14 amino acids. Per germline, CDR1 LGHDT and CDR2 YNNKEL (reference sequence). In DNA form, the CDR3 reads TGTGCCAGCAGCCAAGACGACACGAACACTGAAGCTTTCTTT. It is translated as CASSQDDTNTEAFF.

The sample holds one count of this clone. The chain couples TRBV18 to TRBJ2-2; D is ambiguous. The germline V gene has CDR1 KGHSH and CDR2 LQKENI. The CDR3 consists of 14 residues. V was shortened by 1 base and J by 5 bases, with 8 bases between the two germline ends. The CDR3 protein is CASSPQGATGELFF. The CDR3 region has the DNA TGTGCCAGCTCACCACAGGGCGCGACCGGGGAGCTGTTTTTT.

This chain connects TRBV19 to TRBJ2-2; the match to TRBD1 covers 8 bases. Per the germline V gene, CDR1 is LNHDA and CDR2 is SQIVND (reference sequence). The CDR3 covers 15 residues. The J segment lost 5 bases and the V segment lost 4 bases, leaving 6 bases of the junction unmatched. CDR3 bases: TGTGCCAGTAGTACCGCGGACAGGGTTACCGGGGAGCTGTTTTTT. Residues: CASSTADRVTGELFF.

The chain is built from TRBV7-6 and TRBJ1-3; D remains unclear. V was clipped by 7 bases and J by 2 bases, with 15 bases between them. The CDR3 has 15 residues. The germline CDR1 and CDR2 sequences are SGHVS and FNYEAQ. CDR3 sequence: CASTNQDAAGNTIYF. The CDR3 DNA reads as TGTGCCAGCACAAACCAAGACGCAGCTGGAAACACCATATATTTT.

The chain uses TRBV6-5 and TRBJ2-7; D perhaps matches TRBD1 (6 bases). V was pared by 6 bases and J by 0 bases, with 12 bases between. The CDR3 length is 14 residues. The germline V gene encodes CDR1 MNHEY and CDR2 SVGAGI. The CDR3 spells CASSPLGASYEQYV. Here the CDR3 DNA reads TGTGCCAGCAGCCCGCTGGGGGCCTCCTACGAGCAGTACGTC.

This sequence joins TRBV12-3 or TRBV12-4 and TRBJ2-5, with D perhaps assigned TRBD1 or TRBD2 (5 bases each). V was pared by 5 bases and J by 4 bases, with 8 bases between. The CDR3 runs to 12 residues. CDR3 DNA sequence: TGTGCCAGCAGTGGGGACCGAGAGACCCAGTACTTC. Translating gives CASSGDRETQYF.

This clone was seen more than once but under ten times. The chain employs TRBV9 and TRBJ1-1, with 10 bases matching TRBD1. This CDR3 contains 16 residues. Germline values: CDR1 SGDLS, CDR2 YYNGEE. The V gene end was trimmed by 0 bases and the J gene end by 5 bases; junction bases not matched to a gene: 7. The CDR3 coding sequence is TGTGCCAGCAGCGTAGGTGGGACAGGGGCTTTGACTGAAGCTTTCTTT. As protein: CASSVGGTGALTEAFF. Combining the CDR3 with reference TRBV9 and TRBJ1-1 gives the whole variable domain DSGVTQTPKHLITATGQRVTLRCSPRSGDLSVYWYQQSLDQGLQFLIQYYNGEERAKGNILERFSAQQFPDLHSELNLSSLELGDSALYFCASSVGGTGALTEAFFGQGTRLTVV.

This clone came up once. Other DNA sequences from this sample encode an identical CDR3 as well. The chain links TRBV30 to TRBJ1-5, with D uncertain. V was clipped by 2 bases and J by 4 bases, with 9 bases between them. Looked up from germline, CDR1 is GTSNPN and CDR2 is SVGIG (reference sequence). This CDR3 spans 13 amino acids. The CDR3 region has the DNA TGTGCCTGGAGTCGATTGGGAAATCAGCCCCAGCATTTT. Translation gives CAWSRLGNQPQHF.

This clone showed up just a few times. The V call is TRBV7-2, the J call TRBJ1-6, with D possibly being TRBD1 (6 bases). The CDR3 is 19 amino acids. Trimming left V 5 bases short and J 5 bases short, with 25 bases between. Germline V gene lookup returns CDR1 SGHTA and CDR2 FQGNSA. CDR3 nucleotide sequence: TGTGCCAGCAGCCATCCCCCTCGGGGCGGTCGGGGGCATAATTCACCCCTCCACTTT. Protein sequence: CASSHPPRGGRGHNSPLHF. Variable domain in full (rest from reference TRBV7-2 and TRBJ1-6): GAGVSQSPSNKVTEKGKDVELRCDPISGHTALYWYRQSLGQGLEFLIYFQGNSAPDKSGLPSDRFSAERTGGSVSTLTIQRTQQEDSAVYLCASSHPPRGGRGHNSPLHFGNGTRLTVT.

The chain carries TRBV2 and TRBJ2-5; TRBD2 matches at 13 bases. V gave up 6 bases and J gave up 3 bases; unmatched junction bases: 1. This CDR3 region has 14 residues. The V gene's germline CDR1 is SNHLY and CDR2 FYNNEI. The CDR3 DNA reads as TGTGCCAGCAGGGGGACTAGCGGGGAAGAGACCCAGTACTTC. Its protein is CASRGTSGEETQYF.